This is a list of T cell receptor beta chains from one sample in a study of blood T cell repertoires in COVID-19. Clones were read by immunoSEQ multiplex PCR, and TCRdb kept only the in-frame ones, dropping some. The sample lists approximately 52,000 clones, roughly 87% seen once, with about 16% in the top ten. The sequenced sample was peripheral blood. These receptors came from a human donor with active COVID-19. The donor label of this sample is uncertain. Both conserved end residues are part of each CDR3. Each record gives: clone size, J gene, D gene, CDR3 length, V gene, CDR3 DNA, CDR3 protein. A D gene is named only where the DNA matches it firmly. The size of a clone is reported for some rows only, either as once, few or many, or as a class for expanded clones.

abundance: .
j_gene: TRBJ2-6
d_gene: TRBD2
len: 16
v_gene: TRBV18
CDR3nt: TGTGCCAGCTCACGAGCCCGGGGGGCTGGGGCCAACGTCCTGACTTTC
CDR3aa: CASSRARGAGANVLTF

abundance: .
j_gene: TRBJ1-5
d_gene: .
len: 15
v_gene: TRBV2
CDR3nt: TGTGCCAGCAGTGAAGGAAGACAGTCGAATCAGCCCCAGCATTTT
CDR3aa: CASSEGRQSNQPQHF

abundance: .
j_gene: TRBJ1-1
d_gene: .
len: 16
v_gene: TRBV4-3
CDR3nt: TGCGCCAGCAGCCAAGATCGGGAGGGGATAGACACTGAAGCTTTCTTT
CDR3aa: CASSQDREGIDTEAFF

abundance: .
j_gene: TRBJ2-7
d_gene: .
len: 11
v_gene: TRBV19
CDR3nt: TGTGCCAGTAGTATCGGCTACGAGCAGTACTTC
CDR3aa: CASSIGYEQYF

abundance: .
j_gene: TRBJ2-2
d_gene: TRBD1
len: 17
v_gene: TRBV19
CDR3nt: TGTGCCAGTAGTATTGGATTGGGACAGGGAATCACCGGGGAGCTGTTTTTT
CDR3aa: CASSIGLGQGITGELFF

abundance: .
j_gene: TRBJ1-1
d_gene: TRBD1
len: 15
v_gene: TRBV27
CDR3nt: TGTGCCAGCAGTTGGATCGGGACAGGGGACACTGAAGCTTTCTTT
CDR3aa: CASSWIGTGDTEAFF

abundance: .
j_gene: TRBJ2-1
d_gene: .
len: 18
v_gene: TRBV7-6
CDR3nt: TGTGCCAGCAGCTTAGCTGTCGGGGCTCCTCTTCAGGGGAATGAGCAGTTCTTC
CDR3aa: CASSLAVGAPLQGNEQFF

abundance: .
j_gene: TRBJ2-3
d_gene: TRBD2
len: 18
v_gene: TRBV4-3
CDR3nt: TGCGCCAGCAGCCAAACTAGCGGGGGGGCCGGCTTCACAGATACGCAGTATTTT
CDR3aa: CASSQTSGGAGFTDTQYF

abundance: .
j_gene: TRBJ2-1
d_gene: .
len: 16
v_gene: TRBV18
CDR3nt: TGTGCCAGCTCACCACTCGGGGGTGGAGGGTACAATGAGCAGTTCTTC
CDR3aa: CASSPLGGGGYNEQFF

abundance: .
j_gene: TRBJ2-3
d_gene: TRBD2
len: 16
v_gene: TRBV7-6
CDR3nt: TGTGCCAGCAGCTTAGTCGATGGGGGGGTCACAGATACGCAGTATTTT
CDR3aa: CASSLVDGGVTDTQYF

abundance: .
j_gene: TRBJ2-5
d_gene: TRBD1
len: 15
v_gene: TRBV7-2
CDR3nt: TGTGCCAGCAGCCCCTCCCCGGACAGGTTCGAGACCCAGTACTTC
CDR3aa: CASSPSPDRFETQYF

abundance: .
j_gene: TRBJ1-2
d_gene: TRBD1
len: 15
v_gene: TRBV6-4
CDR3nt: TGTGCCAGCAGTGCCCGGACAGGGTCAGGCTATGGCTACACCTTC
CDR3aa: CASSARTGSGYGYTF

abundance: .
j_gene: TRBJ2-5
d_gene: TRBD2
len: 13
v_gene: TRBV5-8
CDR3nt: TGTGCCAGCAGCCGTGGACTAGTGGAGACCCAGTACTTC
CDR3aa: CASSRGLVETQYF

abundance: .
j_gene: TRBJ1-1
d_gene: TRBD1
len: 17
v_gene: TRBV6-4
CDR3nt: TGTGCCAGCAGTGAAGACGCCTTCGGACAGGGGGGAACTGAAGCTTTCTTT
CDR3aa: CASSEDAFGQGGTEAFF

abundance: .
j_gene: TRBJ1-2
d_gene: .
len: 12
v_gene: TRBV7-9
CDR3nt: TGTGCCAGCAGCACGACATCCCGAGGCTACACCTTC
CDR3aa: CASSTTSRGYTF

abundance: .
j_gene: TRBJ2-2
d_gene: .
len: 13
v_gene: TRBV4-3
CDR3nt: TGCGCCAGCAGCCCCGAACGAGGTTCGAAGCTGTTTTTT
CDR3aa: CASSPERGSKLFF

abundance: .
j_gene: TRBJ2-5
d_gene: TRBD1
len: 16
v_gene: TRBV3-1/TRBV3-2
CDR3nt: TGTGCCAGCAGCCAAGATCACGGGACAGGGCTAGAGACCCAGTACTTC
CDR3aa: CASSQDHGTGLETQYF

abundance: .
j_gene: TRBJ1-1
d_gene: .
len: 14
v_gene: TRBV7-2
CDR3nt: TGTGCCAGCAGCCCCCGGAGTACGAACACTGAAGCTTTCTTT
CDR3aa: CASSPRSTNTEAFF

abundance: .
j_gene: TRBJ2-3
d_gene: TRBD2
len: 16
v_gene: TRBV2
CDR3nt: TGTGCCAGCGAAGCTGGCCTAGCGGGGAATACAGATACGCAGTATTTT
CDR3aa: CASEAGLAGNTDTQYF

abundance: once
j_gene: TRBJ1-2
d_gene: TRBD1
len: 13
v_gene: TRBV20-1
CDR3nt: TGCAGTGCTAGTCTAGGACAGGGCTATGGCTACACCTTC
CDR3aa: CSASLGQGYGYTF

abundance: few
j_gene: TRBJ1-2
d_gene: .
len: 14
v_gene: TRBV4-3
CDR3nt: TGCGCCAGCAGCCAATCCCTGAGAGGCTATGGCTACACCTTC
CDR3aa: CASSQSLRGYGYTF

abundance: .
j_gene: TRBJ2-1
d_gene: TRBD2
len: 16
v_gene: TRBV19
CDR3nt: TGTGCCAGTAGTAGGGTTCGGCGGGGGGGCTCCAATGAGCAGTTCTTC
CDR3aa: CASSRVRRGGSNEQFF

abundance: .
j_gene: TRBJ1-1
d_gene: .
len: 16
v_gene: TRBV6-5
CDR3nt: TGTGCCAGCAGTTACGGGCCGGGACAACAGAACACTGAAGCTTTCTTT
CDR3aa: CASSYGPGQQNTEAFF

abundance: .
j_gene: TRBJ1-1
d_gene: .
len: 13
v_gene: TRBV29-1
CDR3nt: TGCAGCGTTGACGAGGAGTGGAACACTGAAGCTTTCTTT
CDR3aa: CSVDEEWNTEAFF

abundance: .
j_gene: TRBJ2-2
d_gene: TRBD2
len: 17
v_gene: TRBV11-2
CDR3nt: TGTGCCAGCAGCCCCAAGGGACTAGCGGGAAACACCGGGGAGCTGTTTTTT
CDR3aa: CASSPKGLAGNTGELFF

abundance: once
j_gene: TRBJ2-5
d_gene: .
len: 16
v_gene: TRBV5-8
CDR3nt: TGTGCCAGCAGCTTGGCCGGGAAATTTACTGAGGAGACCCAGTACTTC
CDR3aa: CASSLAGKFTEETQYF

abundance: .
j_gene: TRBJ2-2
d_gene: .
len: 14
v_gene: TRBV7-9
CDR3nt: TGTGCCAGCAGCGCAACATGGAACACCGGGGAGCTGTTTTTT
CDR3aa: CASSATWNTGELFF

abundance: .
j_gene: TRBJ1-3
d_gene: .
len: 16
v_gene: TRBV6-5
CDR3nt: TGTGCCAGCAGTTACTCGACAGTTCGCACTGGAAACACCATATATTTT
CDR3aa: CASSYSTVRTGNTIYF

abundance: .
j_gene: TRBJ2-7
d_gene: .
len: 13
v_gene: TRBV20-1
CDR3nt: TGCAGTGCTAGTCCGGGTCCCTACTACGAGCAGTACTTC
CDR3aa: CSASPGPYYEQYF

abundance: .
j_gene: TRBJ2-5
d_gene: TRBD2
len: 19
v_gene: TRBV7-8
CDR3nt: TGTGCCAGCAGCTCCACCTCGGCGGGGGGCCAGGGTGTGGGTGAGACCCAGTACTTC
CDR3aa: CASSSTSAGGQGVGETQYF

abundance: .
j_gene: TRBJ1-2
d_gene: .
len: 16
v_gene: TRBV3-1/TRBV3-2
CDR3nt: TGTGCCAGCAGCCAAGAGAGTCTGGGGGGTAACTATGGCTACACCTTC
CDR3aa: CASSQESLGGNYGYTF

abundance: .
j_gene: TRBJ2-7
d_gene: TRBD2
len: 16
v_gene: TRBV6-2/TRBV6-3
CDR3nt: TGTGCCAGCAGTTACTCAAGCGGGGGGGTATCCTACGAGCAGTACTTC
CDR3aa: CASSYSSGGVSYEQYF

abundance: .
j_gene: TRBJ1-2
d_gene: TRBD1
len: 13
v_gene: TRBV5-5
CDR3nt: TGTGCCAGCAGTTGGGACAGCTTCTATGGCTACACCTTC
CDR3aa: CASSWDSFYGYTF

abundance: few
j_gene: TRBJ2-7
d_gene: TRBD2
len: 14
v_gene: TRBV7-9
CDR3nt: TGTGCCAGCAGCTTTAGCGGGGGACGGTACGAGCAGTACTTC
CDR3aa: CASSFSGGRYEQYF

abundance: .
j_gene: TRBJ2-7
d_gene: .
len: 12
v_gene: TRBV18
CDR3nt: TGTGCCAGCTCAGGCGGCTCCTACGAGCAGTACTTC
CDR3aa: CASSGGSYEQYF

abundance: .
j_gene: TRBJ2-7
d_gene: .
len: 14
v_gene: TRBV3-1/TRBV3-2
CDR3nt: TGTGCCAGCAGCCAAGGGCGGGGGCCGGGGGAGCAGTACTTC
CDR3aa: CASSQGRGPGEQYF

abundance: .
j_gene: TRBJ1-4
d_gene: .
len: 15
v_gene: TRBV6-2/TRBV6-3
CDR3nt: TGTGCCAGCAGTTACCGAGGACAAAATCGCGAAAAACTGTTTTTT
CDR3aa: CASSYRGQNREKLFF

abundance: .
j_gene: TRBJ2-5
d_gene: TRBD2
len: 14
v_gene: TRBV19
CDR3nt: TGTGCCAGTAGTGCTAGCGGGGCCCAAGAGACCCAGTACTTC
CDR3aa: CASSASGAQETQYF

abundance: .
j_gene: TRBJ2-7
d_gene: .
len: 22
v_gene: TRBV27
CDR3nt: TGTGCCAGTCGACTCTTCCCACCCCTAGGGGAGGACACGAACGGTTCATACTACGAGCAGTACTTC
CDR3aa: CASRLFPPLGEDTNGSYYEQYF

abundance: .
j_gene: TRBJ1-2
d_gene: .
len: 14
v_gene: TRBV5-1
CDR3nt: TGCGCCAGCAGCATAGGGACATTTAACTATGGCTACACCTTC
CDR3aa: CASSIGTFNYGYTF

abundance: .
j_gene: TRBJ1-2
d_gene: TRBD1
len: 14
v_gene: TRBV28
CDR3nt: TGTGCCAGCAGTTTACACAGGGGCAACTATGGCTACACCTTC
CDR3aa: CASSLHRGNYGYTF

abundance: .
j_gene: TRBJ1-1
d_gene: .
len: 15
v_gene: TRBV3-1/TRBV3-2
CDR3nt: TGTGCCAGCAGCCAAGAGAGAATTGGGGGAGGTGAAGCTTTCTTT
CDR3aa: CASSQERIGGGEAFF

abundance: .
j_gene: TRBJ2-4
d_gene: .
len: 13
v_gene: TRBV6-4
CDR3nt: TGTGCCAGCAGGGAGGGTTTCAAAAACATTCAGTACTTC
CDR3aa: CASREGFKNIQYF

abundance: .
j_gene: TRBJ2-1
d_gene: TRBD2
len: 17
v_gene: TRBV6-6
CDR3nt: TGTGCCAGCAGTCCCAGAGGACTAGCGGGGGGGCTGATTGAGCAGTTCTTC
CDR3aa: CASSPRGLAGGLIEQFF

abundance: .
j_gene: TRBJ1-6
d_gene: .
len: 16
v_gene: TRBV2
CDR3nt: TGTGCCAGCAGCCGCACTTCTGTCCCCTCTTATTCACCCCTCCACTTT
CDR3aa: CASSRTSVPSYSPLHF

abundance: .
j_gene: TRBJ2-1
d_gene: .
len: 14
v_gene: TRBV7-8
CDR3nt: TGTGCCAGCCACCCCGGGGGCTCCTACAATGAGCAGTTCTTC
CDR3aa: CASHPGGSYNEQFF

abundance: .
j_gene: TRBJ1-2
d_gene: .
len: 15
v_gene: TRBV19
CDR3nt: TGTGCCAGTAGTACCTCCCTTACAGAGAGCTATGGCTACACCTTC
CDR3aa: CASSTSLTESYGYTF

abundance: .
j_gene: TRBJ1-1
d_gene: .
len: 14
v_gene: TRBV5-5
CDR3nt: TGTGCCAGCAGCCCTTCGACAGGGAACACTGAAGCTTTCTTT
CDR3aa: CASSPSTGNTEAFF

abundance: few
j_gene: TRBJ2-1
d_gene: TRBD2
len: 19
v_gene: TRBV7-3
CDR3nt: TGTGCCAGCAGCTTATCTAGCGGGGGAAGACCGAGAGCCAAAAATGAGCAGTTCTTC
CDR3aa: CASSLSSGGRPRAKNEQFF

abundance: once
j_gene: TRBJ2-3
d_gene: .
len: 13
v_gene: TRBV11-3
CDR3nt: TGTGCCAGCAGCTTCGGGGATACAGATACGCAGTATTTT
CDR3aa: CASSFGDTDTQYF

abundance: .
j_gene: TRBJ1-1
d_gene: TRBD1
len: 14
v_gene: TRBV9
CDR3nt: TGTGCCAGCAGCGCTCCGGGACAGGGGGCTGAAGCTTTCTTT
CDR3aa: CASSAPGQGAEAFF

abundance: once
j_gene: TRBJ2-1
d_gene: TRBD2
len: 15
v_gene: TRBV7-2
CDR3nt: TGTGCCAGCAGCTTGGTAGCGGGGGGGCGGAATGAGCAGTTCTTC
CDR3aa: CASSLVAGGRNEQFF

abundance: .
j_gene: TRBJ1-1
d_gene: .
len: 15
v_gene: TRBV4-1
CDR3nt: TGCGCCAGCAGCCAAGAAGGGGCCATTGCCACTGAAGCTTTCTTT
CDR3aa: CASSQEGAIATEAFF

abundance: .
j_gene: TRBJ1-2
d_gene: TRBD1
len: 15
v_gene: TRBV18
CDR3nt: TGTGCCAGCTCACCAGAGACAGGGTCGGACTATGGCTACACCTTC
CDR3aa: CASSPETGSDYGYTF

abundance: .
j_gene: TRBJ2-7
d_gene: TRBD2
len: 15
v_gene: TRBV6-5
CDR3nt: TGTGCCAGCAGTTACTCCGGGACTAGCAGCTACGAGCAGTACTTC
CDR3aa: CASSYSGTSSYEQYF

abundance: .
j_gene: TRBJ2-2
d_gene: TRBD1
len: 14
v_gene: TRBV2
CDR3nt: TGTGCCAGCAGTAGACAGGGGGCCCCCGGGGAGCTGTTTTTT
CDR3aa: CASSRQGAPGELFF

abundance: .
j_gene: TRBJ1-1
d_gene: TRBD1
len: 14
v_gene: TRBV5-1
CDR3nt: TGCGCCAGCAGCTTCGCAGGGGGCCTGACTGAAGCTTTCTTT
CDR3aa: CASSFAGGLTEAFF

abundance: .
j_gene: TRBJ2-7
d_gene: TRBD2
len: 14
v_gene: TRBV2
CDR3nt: TGTGCCGGCCGGGGGACTAGCGGGGCTGGCGAGCAGTACTTC
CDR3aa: CAGRGTSGAGEQYF

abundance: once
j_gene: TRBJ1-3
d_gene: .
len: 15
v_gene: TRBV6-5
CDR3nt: TGTGCCAGCAGTTACTCTCGCGTGGCTGGAAACACCATATATTTT
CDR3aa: CASSYSRVAGNTIYF

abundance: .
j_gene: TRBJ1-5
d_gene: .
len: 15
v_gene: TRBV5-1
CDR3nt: TGCGCCAGCAGCTTGGAAGGAGGGTCCAATCAGCCCCAGCATTTT
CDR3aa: CASSLEGGSNQPQHF